The source of this TCR beta chain is a study of T cells of healthy individuals. TCRdb ran MiXCR on the 5' RACE reads and lists one entry per CDR3 protein. The repertoire holds about 41,000 distinct CDR3 sequences, roughly 4.3% seen once, with under 10% in the top ten. The junction had 2 bases not matched to a gene; V was cut back by 2 bases and J by 1 base. CDR3 length: 15 residues. The V gene's germline CDR1 is MNHEY and CDR2 SVGAGI. This clonotype was detected ten times or more. The chain links TRBV6-5 to TRBJ2-7, with TRBD1 matching 10 bases. The sequence derives from a human donor in good health. The DNA for the CDR3 is TGTGCCAGCAGTTACGGACAGGGGGGGTCCTACGAGCAGTACTTC. Amino acids: CASSYGQGGSYEQYF.